The 31 T cell receptor beta chains in this list originate from one sample, sequenced in a study of T cell responses to AZD1222 COVID-19 vaccine. Sequencing was performed with immunoSEQ multiplex PCR; in TCRdb, only in-frame clones are kept and a portion is missing. The sample has 130,000 to 150,000 clones; about 92% are singletons. Sequenced here: peripheral blood, sampled on day 0 of AZD1222 vaccination. These receptors all stem from an adult in good health.

This clone occurred once. The chain is built from TRBV6-6 and TRBJ2-7; TRBD1 matches 9 bases. The CDR3 length is 14 residues. The V gene's germline CDR1 is MNHNY and CDR2 SVGAGI (reference sequence). V lost 6 bases and J lost 5; bases outside the gene matches: 8. The CDR3 DNA is TGTGCCAGCAGACCGGGACAGGGTTTTAACGAGCAGTACTTC. Translation gives CASRPGQGFNEQYF.

This clone occurred once. The V gene is TRBV19, the J gene TRBJ1-3; unclear D gene. With 6 bases removed from V and 5 bases from J, the gap between germline ends came to 14 bases. Germline CDR1 reads LNHDA; CDR2 reads SQIVND (reference sequence). The CDR3 covers 14 residues. CDR3 sequence reads: CASRDLWARNTIYF. CDR3 coding DNA: TGTGCCAGTAGAGATTTATGGGCTCGAAACACCATATATTTT.

J is TRBJ1-2 and V is TRBV18; no clear D gene. Germline values: CDR1 KGHSH, CDR2 LQKENI. Between the trimmed V and J ends, which lost 2 bases and 2 bases, there was a span of 6 bases. CDR3 length: 13 residues. CDR3 protein: CASSPSDNYGYTF. CDR3 bases: TGTGCCAGCTCACCATCAGACAACTATGGCTACACCTTC.

J is TRBJ1-1 and V is TRBV19; TRBD1 agrees at 11 bases. After removal of 3 bases from V and 4 bases from J, the junction contained 1 base not matched to a gene. Germline lookup yields CDR1 LNHDA and CDR2 SQIVND (reference sequence). The CDR3 has 14 amino acids. CDR3 DNA: TGTGCCAGTAGTATTGGGACAGGGGGCACTGAAGCTTTCTTT. Encoded protein: CASSIGTGGTEAFF.

The chain recombines TRBV3-1 (or the pseudogene TRBV3-2) with TRBJ2-1; tentatively, D is TRBD2 (5 bases). The length of the CDR3 is 14 residues. V was shortened by 5 bases and J by 0 bases, with 8 bases between the two germline ends. The germline CDR1 and CDR2 sequences are LGHDT and YNNKEL (reference sequence). The CDR3 loop reads CASSGSDSYNEQFF. The CDR3 DNA follows: TGTGCCAGCAGCGGGAGCGACTCCTACAATGAGCAGTTCTTC.

The gene calls are TRBV30 and TRBJ1-2, with 9 bases identical to TRBD1. Germline CDR1 and CDR2: GTSNPN and SVGIG (reference sequence). The CDR3 extends over 13 amino acids. The V and J ends lost 0 bases and 4 bases, in that order; junction bases with no gene match: 0. The CDR3 region is CAWSVQGAYGYTF. The CDR3 DNA reads TGTGCCTGGAGTGTACAGGGGGCCTATGGCTACACCTTC.

CDR3 region: CASSSGLAGGLYTQYF. Written as DNA, the CDR3 is TGTGCCAGCAGCTCGGGACTAGCGGGGGGGCTATATACGCAGTATTTT. The chain carries TRBV7-9 and TRBJ2-3, with 16 bases lining up with TRBD2. With V trimmed by 4 bases and J by 7 bases, 5 bases remained unmatched. Germline-derived CDR1 and CDR2 are SEHNR and FQNEAQ (reference sequence). The CDR3 has 16 amino acids.

This clone has a handful of counts. V is TRBV2 and J is TRBJ1-2; a weak D match, TRBD1 (6 bases). Germline values: CDR1 SNHLY, CDR2 FYNNEI. This CDR3 comprises 15 residues. V was pared by 5 bases and J by 2 bases, with 15 bases between. As DNA, the CDR3 is TGTGCCAGCAGTTCACAGGGAATGAGCAACTATGGCTACACCTTC. This codes for CASSSQGMSNYGYTF.

The chain combines TRBV10-1 with TRBJ1-1; D remains unclear. The CDR3 has 13 amino acids. CDR1 WNHNN and CDR2 SYGVQD come from the germline V gene (reference sequence). The ends were cut back, 5 bases at V and 3 bases at J, with 10 bases in the middle. This CDR3 is CASSKDGYTEAFF. CDR3 DNA: TGCGCCAGCAGTAAGGACGGCTACACTGAAGCTTTCTTT.

The CDR3 region is CASRIRQGLNTEAFF. The CDR3 region has the DNA TGTGCCAGCAGGATCCGACAGGGGCTGAACACTGAAGCTTTCTTT. The chain has TRBV3-1 (or the pseudogene TRBV3-2) and TRBJ1-1, with 8 bases aligning to TRBD1. V gave up 6 bases and J gave up 0 bases; unmatched junction bases: 6. Germline values: CDR1 LGHDT, CDR2 YNNKEL (reference sequence). This CDR3 is 15 amino acids long.

The rearrangement joins TRBV5-8 to TRBJ2-1; D is perhaps TRBD2 (5 bases). Looked up from germline, CDR1 is SGHTS and CDR2 is YDEGEE. This CDR3 spans 18 amino acids. V was shortened by 0 bases and J by 0 bases, with 16 bases between the two germline ends. CDR3 protein: CASSLVSGSLSSYNEQFF. CDR3 sequence (DNA): TGTGCCAGCAGCTTGGTGTCGGGGTCCCTTAGCTCCTACAATGAGCAGTTCTTC. Drawing the rest from reference TRBV5-8 and TRBJ2-1, the complete variable domain is EAGVTQSPTHLIKTRGQQATLRCSPISGHTSVYWYQQALGLGLQFLLWYDEGEERNRGNFPPRFSGRQFPNYSSELNVNALELEDSALYLCASSLVSGSLSSYNEQFFGPGTRLTVL.

Only a few counts were recorded for this clone. The chain uses TRBV6-5 and TRBJ1-1, with D hard to call. The CDR3 is 14 amino acids. V was trimmed by 6 bases and J by 6 bases, leaving 17 bases between them. Per germline, CDR1 MNHEY and CDR2 SVGAGI. The CDR3 here is CASSQLGSQAEAFF. The CDR3 nucleotides read TGTGCCAGCAGCCAGCTCGGCAGCCAAGCTGAAGCTTTCTTT.

The J gene is TRBJ2-1, the V gene TRBV18; the match to TRBD2 covers 10 bases. CDR1 and CDR2 (germline): KGHSH, LQKENI. The CDR3 contains 13 residues. Trimming cost V 6 bases and J 8 bases; bases outside gene matches: 4. The CDR3 reads CASSGLAGDEQFF. CDR3 DNA sequence: TGTGCCAGCTCCGGGCTAGCGGGGGATGAGCAGTTCTTC.

The chain uses TRBV7-2 and TRBJ2-5, with TRBD1 matching 8 bases. CDR1 SGHTA and CDR2 FQGNSA come from the germline V gene. CDR3 length equals 14 residues. Trimming cost V 5 bases and J 5 bases; bases outside gene matches: 7. CDR3 bases: TGTGCCAGCAGCCCCTCGGGACAGGTCGAGACCCAGTACTTC. Protein: CASSPSGQVETQYF.

The chain recombines TRBV19 with TRBJ2-5; the match to TRBD2 covers 12 bases. The trim removed 7 bases at V and 2 bases at J, leaving 5 bases unmatched. The CDR3 is 15 amino acids. Germline V gives CDR1 LNHDA, CDR2 SQIVND (reference sequence). The CDR3 loop reads CASTHGTSGQETQYF. Here the CDR3 DNA reads TGTGCCAGTACCCACGGGACTAGCGGGCAAGAGACCCAGTACTTC.

The chain links TRBV7-2 to TRBJ2-5, with no clear D. Trimming pared 5 bases from V and 7 bases from J, leaving 14 bases between. This CDR3 spans 13 amino acids. Germline V CDR1 and CDR2: SGHTA, FQGNSA. The CDR3 nucleotides read TGTGCCAGCAGCCCCAGACCGGCTGCGACCCAGTACTTC. Encoded protein: CASSPRPAATQYF.

This clone was counted a few times. The V and J genes are TRBV4-1 and TRBJ1-1, with D possibly being TRBD1 (6 bases). Germline V lookup: CDR1 MGHRA, CDR2 YSYEKL. V lost 0 bases and J 0 bases, leaving 8 bases between the germline ends. CDR3 length equals 15 residues. CDR3 amino acids: CASSQEDRLNTEAFF. The CDR3 bases are TGCGCCAGCAGCCAAGAAGACAGGCTGAACACTGAAGCTTTCTTT.

The gene calls are TRBV12-3 or TRBV12-4 and TRBJ2-1; 7 nucleotides line up with TRBD2. With 6 bases clipped from V and 15 bases from J, the junction kept 11 bases outside the gene matches. This CDR3 is built from 12 residues. CDR3 protein: CASRPAGLKSFF. As DNA, the CDR3 is TGTGCCAGCAGGCCAGCGGGGCTCAAGTCGTTCTTC.

The V call is TRBV19, the J call TRBJ1-5, with a tentative D call TRBD1 (5 bases). V was clipped by 4 bases and J by 1 base, with 17 bases between them. The germline V gene has CDR1 LNHDA and CDR2 SQIVND (reference sequence). The CDR3 has 17 amino acids. For the CDR3, the DNA is TGTGCCAGTAGTAGAATTGGAAGAGGGGAGAGCAATCAGCCCCAGCATTTT. It is translated as CASSRIGRGESNQPQHF.

V is TRBV6-5 and J is TRBJ2-4; D is possibly TRBD1 (6 bases). The V end lost 6 bases, the J end lost 3 bases, and 15 bases lay between the germline ends. The V gene's germline CDR1 is MNHEY and CDR2 SVGAGI. This CDR3 region has 15 residues. The CDR3, as DNA: TGTGCCAGCAGCGCCAAGCAGGGGTTCAAAAACATTCAGTACTTC. It yields the protein CASSAKQGFKNIQYF.

CDR3: CASSLAGKGGNYGYTF. CDR3 sequence (DNA): TGTGCCAGCAGCTTAGCCGGGAAAGGTGGGAACTATGGCTACACCTTC. The chain carries TRBV13 and TRBJ1-2; D call uncertain. Germline V gene data show CDR1 as PRHDT and CDR2 as FYEKMQ (reference sequence). The CDR3 contains 16 residues. V lost 1 base, J lost 2 bases, and 14 bases lay in between.

The chain recombines TRBV5-1 with TRBJ1-1; weak D call: TRBD1 (6 bases). The CDR3 is 15 amino acids. Germline V gives CDR1 SGHRS, CDR2 YFSETQ. Trimming took 5 bases from V and 1 from J, leaving 15 bases between them. CDR3 DNA: TGCGCCAGCAGGCGACTTGAAGGGGGGAACACTGAAGCTTTCTTT. It codes for CASRRLEGGNTEAFF.

The chain couples TRBV11-2 to TRBJ2-2; D remains unclear. Germline V gene lookup returns CDR1 SGHAT and CDR2 FQNNGV. V was cut by 4 bases and J by 4 bases, with 16 bases left in between. The CDR3 spans 16 residues. CDR3 residues: CASSSEVTLRTGELFF. The CDR3 DNA reads as TGTGCCAGCAGCTCCGAAGTGACTTTACGCACCGGGGAGCTGTTTTTT.

This rearrangement joins TRBV12-3 or TRBV12-4 to TRBJ2-7; D remains ambiguous. Deletions cut 6 bases from V and 11 bases from J, with 11 bases between. The CDR3 runs 10 residues. In DNA, the CDR3 is TGTGCCAGCAGATGGGTAGGAAAGTACTTC. Protein product: CASRWVGKYF.

This chain connects TRBV7-9 to TRBJ1-1; D is uncertain. The CDR3 is 13 residues long. In germline, CDR1 is SEHNR, CDR2 FQNEAQ (reference sequence). CDR3 protein: CAGRSPGNTEAFF. Here the CDR3 DNA reads TGTGCTGGGCGGAGCCCGGGGAACACTGAAGCTTTCTTT.

This CDR3 is CASTETGSTEAFF. CDR3 sequence (DNA): TGTGCCAGCACCGAAACTGGTAGCACTGAAGCTTTCTTT. The chain links TRBV12-3 or TRBV12-4 to TRBJ1-1, with no clear D. This CDR3 comprises 13 residues. Trimming left V 7 bases short and J 4 bases short, with 13 bases between.

This chain joins TRBV14 and TRBJ2-7; a possible D gene is TRBD1 (5 bases). CDR1 SGHDN and CDR2 FVKESK come from the germline V gene. This CDR3 comprises 16 residues. The V and J ends lost 0 bases and 0 bases respectively, with 12 bases between them. The CDR3 reads CASSQESQGPSYEQYF. DNA for the CDR3: TGTGCCAGCAGCCAAGAGAGTCAGGGCCCCTCCTACGAGCAGTACTTC.

V gene TRBV11-2 combines with J gene TRBJ1-1, with D uncertain. Per the germline V gene, CDR1 is SGHAT and CDR2 is FQNNGV. CDR3 length equals 17 residues. V was cut by 0 bases and J by 4 bases, with 18 bases left in between. DNA of the CDR3: TGTGCCAGCAGCTTAGAGGGAGCAAGCCCACTAACCACTGAAGCTTTCTTT. Amino acid sequence: CASSLEGASPLTTEAFF.

The gene calls are TRBV6-5 and TRBJ1-2, with D possibly being TRBD1 (5 bases). Trimming shortened V by 8 bases and J by 1 base, and 14 bases separated the two germline ends. From germline, CDR1 is MNHEY and CDR2 SVGAGI. This CDR3 has 14 amino acids. The CDR3: CASGGGLGNYGYTF. CDR3 DNA: TGTGCCAGCGGGGGGGGACTGGGTAACTATGGCTACACCTTC.

This clone has just a few counts. The rearrangement links TRBV2 to TRBJ1-6; 8 bases agree with TRBD1. With 8 bases clipped from V and 8 bases from J, the junction kept 11 bases outside the gene matches. CDR3 length: 15 residues. Looked up from germline, CDR1 is SNHLY and CDR2 is FYNNEI. The CDR3 reads CASLGQGTFYSPLHF. In nucleotides, the CDR3 is TGTGCCAGCCTAGGACAGGGAACCTTTTATTCACCCCTCCACTTT.

The chain combines TRBV29-1 with TRBJ1-1; tentative D call: TRBD1 (5 bases). Per germline, CDR1 SQVTM and CDR2 ANQGSEA. This CDR3 comprises 13 residues. V lost 6 bases, J lost 0 bases, and 11 bases lay in between. The CDR3 reads CSVRRGMNTEAFF. In nucleotides, the CDR3 is TGCAGCGTCCGTCGGGGGATGAACACTGAAGCTTTCTTT.